What follows is one T cell receptor (beta chain) and its context. The antigen remains undetermined. This entry belongs to a study of cytomegalovirus exposure and HLA in healthy donors. PCR was performed using 60 Vbeta and 13 Jbeta primers. Clones were read by immunoSEQ multiplex PCR, and TCRdb kept only the in-frame ones, dropping some. The repertoire holds under 110,000 clones, over 70% seen once, with about 9.4% in the top ten. Study conclusions and caveats: Looking again later, the authors saw that most CMV-associated TCR beta chains seemed HLA-restricted. Being productive about 87% or about 30% of the time was typical of most TCR beta V segments in an earlier analysis.

The CDR3 runs 16 residues. Germline V gene sequence: CDR1 LNHDA, CDR2 SQIVND (reference sequence). V lost 5 bases and J lost 3; bases outside the gene matches: 4. The rearrangement joins TRBV19 to TRBJ2-3; 14 nucleotides match TRBD2. The clonotype was recovered from a man aged 45-60 years in good health and CMV-seronegative. The source material was PBMCs. Written as DNA, the CDR3 is TGTGCCAGTAGTTTGTGGACTAGCGGGGGGACAGATACGCAGTATTTT. It is translated as CASSLWTSGGTDTQYF.